Presented here are 24 T cell receptor beta chains from one specimen sequenced in a study of cytomegalovirus exposure and HLA in healthy donors. The PCR contained 60 Vbeta and 13 Jbeta primers. The table came from immunoSEQ multiplex PCR; TCRdb's copy has only in-frame clones and leaves some out. The table lists about 140,000 clones, roughly four fifths of them singletons. Sequenced material: PBMCs. These receptors were collected from a man between 35 and 55 years old in good health and CMV-seropositive.

The rearrangement uses TRBV30 and TRBJ1-1; D is unresolved. Trimming shortened V by 4 bases and J by 3 bases, and 21 bases separated the two germline ends. This CDR3 spans 16 amino acids. The germline V gene encodes CDR1 GTSNPN and CDR2 SVGIG (reference sequence). The CDR3 bases are TGTGCCTGGAAACGAGGCGGCTCGAGTACGTACACTGAAGCTTTCTTT. Translation: CAWKRGGSSTYTEAFF. Complete variable domain (other parts from reference TRBV30 and TRBJ1-1): SQTIHQWPATLVQPVGSPLSLECTVEGTSNPNLYWYRQAAGRGLQLLFYSVGIGQISSEVPQNLSASRPQDRQFILSSKKLLLSDSGFYLCAWKRGGSSTYTEAFFGQGTRLTVV.

V and J are TRBV4-3 and TRBJ1-3, with D unclear. The CDR3 totals 13 residues. Germline CDR1 and CDR2: LGHNA and YSLEER. The V end lost 5 bases, the J end lost 6 bases, and 11 bases lay between the germline ends. CDR3: CASSEGLENTIYF. In DNA form, the CDR3 reads TGCGCCAGCAGCGAGGGATTAGAAAACACCATATATTTT.

This clone was seen more than once but under ten times. The J gene is TRBJ2-5, the V gene TRBV4-3; 11 positions match TRBD1. The CDR3 sequence is 16 residues long. V shed 3 bases and J 3 bases; nucleotides not matched to a gene: 6. The germline CDR1 and CDR2 sequences are LGHNA and YSLEER. The CDR3 reads CASSQNGQGAEETQYF. The CDR3 DNA is TGCGCCAGCAGCCAGAACGGACAGGGGGCTGAAGAGACCCAGTACTTC.

The J gene is TRBJ1-2, the V gene TRBV18, with D uncertain. Germline-derived CDR1 and CDR2 are KGHSH and LQKENI. CDR3 length equals 13 residues. V was cut by 4 bases and J by 1 base, with 7 bases left in between. CDR3 in amino acids: CASSQSYNYGYTF. CDR3 sequence (DNA): TGTGCCAGCTCACAATCCTATAACTATGGCTACACCTTC. The full variable domain, with the rest looked up from reference TRBV18 and TRBJ1-2, is NAGVMQNPRHLVRRRGQEARLRCSPMKGHSHVYWYRQLPEEGLKFMVYLQKENIIDESGMPKERFSAEFPKEGPSILRIQQVVRGDSAAYFCASSQSYNYGYTFGSGTRLTVV.

CDR3 residues: CASSGQRNEKLFF. In nucleotides, the CDR3 is TGCGCCAGCTCGGGACAGAGAAATGAAAAACTGTTTTTT. The chain uses TRBV5-1 and TRBJ1-4; 7 bases map to TRBD1. CDR3 length: 13 residues. CDR1 and CDR2 (germline): SGHRS, YFSETQ. The trim removed 7 bases at V and 5 bases at J, leaving 5 bases unmatched.

The chain has TRBV6-6 and TRBJ1-5, with D hard to call. The CDR3 consists of 14 residues. V lost 5 bases, J lost 4 bases, and 12 bases lay in between. CDR1 MNHNY and CDR2 SVGAGI come from the germline V gene (reference sequence). The CDR3 here is CASSPPGWNQPQHF. The CDR3 coding sequence is TGTGCCAGCAGTCCCCCCGGGTGGAATCAGCCCCAGCATTTT.

This chain joins TRBV30 and TRBJ1-2, with D hard to call. Germline CDR1 and CDR2: GTSNPN and SVGIG (reference sequence). The ends were cut back, 0 bases at V and 4 bases at J, with 12 bases in the middle. This CDR3 contains 14 residues. CDR3 sequence (DNA): TGTGCCTGGAGTGTAGCCAGGTTTTGCTATGGCTACACCTTC. This codes for CAWSVARFCYGYTF. Full variable domain (missing parts from reference TRBV30 and TRBJ1-2): SQTIHQWPATLVQPVGSPLSLECTVEGTSNPNLYWYRQAAGRGLQLLFYSVGIGQISSEVPQNLSASRPQDRQFILSSKKLLLSDSGFYLCAWSVARFCYGYTFGSGTRLTVV.

The chain combines TRBV7-9 with TRBJ1-3; D uncertain. V lost 7 bases to trimming and J lost 0 bases, with 10 bases between them. The CDR3 has 14 amino acids. Germline assignment: CDR1 SEHNR and CDR2 FQNEAQ (reference sequence). CDR3 DNA sequence: TGTGCCAGCAATGGGCCGAACTCTGGAAACACCATATATTTT. It codes for CASNGPNSGNTIYF.

The chain uses TRBV11-1 and TRBJ2-3; TRBD2 aligns across 7 bases. Trimming took 3 bases from V and 2 from J; bases not matched to a gene: 2. Germline loops: CDR1 SGHAT, CDR2 FQDESV (reference sequence). This CDR3 has 14 residues. The CDR3 sequence: CASSFGTITDTQYF. The CDR3 DNA reads TGTGCCAGCAGCTTCGGGACTATCACAGATACGCAGTATTTT.

The gene calls are TRBV5-4 and TRBJ1-3; perhaps TRBD1 as D (6 bases). Germline lookup yields CDR1 SGHNT and CDR2 YYREEE (reference sequence). The CDR3 runs 13 residues. Trimming removed 2 bases from V and 4 bases from J, with 7 bases in between. The CDR3 coding sequence is TGTGCCAGCAGCTTAGACAGGGGAAACACCATATATTTT. This gives the protein CASSLDRGNTIYF.

In nucleotides, the CDR3 is TGTGCCATCTCGATCTACAGCTCCTACAATGAGCAGTTCTTC. As protein: CAISIYSSYNEQFF. V usage is TRBV11-2 and J usage is TRBJ2-1; D ambiguous. The germline CDR1 and CDR2 sequences are SGHAT and FQNNGV. V lost 10 bases and J lost 0, with 13 bases in between. The CDR3 has 14 residues.

This sequence joins TRBV11-2 and TRBJ1-3; D is undetermined. Trimming shortened V by 9 bases and J by 0 bases, and 9 bases separated the two germline ends. The CDR3 sequence is 13 residues long. Germline V lookup: CDR1 SGHAT, CDR2 FQNNGV. DNA of the CDR3: TGTGCCAGTCGACACCTCTCTGGAAACACCATATATTTT. Its translation is CASRHLSGNTIYF.

J is TRBJ1-2 and V is TRBV6-1; TRBD1 matches 8 bases. The germline gives CDR1 MNHNS, CDR2 SASEGT. After removal of 6 bases from V and 5 bases from J, the junction contained 5 bases not matched to a gene. The CDR3 extends over 13 amino acids. CDR3 sequence: CASRGTGFYGYTF. CDR3 nucleotides: TGTGCCAGCAGGGGGACAGGTTTTTATGGCTACACCTTC.

The rearrangement links TRBV14 to TRBJ2-5, with a weak D call TRBD1 (6 bases). The DNA matches TRBJ2-7 better at its end, which makes the J call doubtful. CDR1 is SGHDN and CDR2 is FVKESK in the germline V gene. The CDR3 runs 15 residues. This CDR3 is CASSQQGPLSYEQYF. CDR3 bases: TGTGCCAGCAGCCAACAGGGGCCCTTGTCCTACGAGCAGTACTTC.

The chain links TRBV27 to TRBJ2-5; 8 nucleotides align to TRBD1. Germline trimming cut 6 bases from V and 4 bases from J; bases unmatched to any gene: 10. Germline V gene lookup returns CDR1 MNHEY and CDR2 SMNVEV (reference sequence). There are 15 residues in the CDR3. The CDR3 is CASSSPGGAGETQYF. For the CDR3, the DNA is TGTGCCAGCAGCTCCCCAGGGGGCGCGGGAGAGACCCAGTACTTC.

Of note for this clone: Germline is not matched at one junction end, which may reflect a read error. The chain recombines TRBV11-3 with TRBJ1-1, with D unclear. CDR1 is SGHNT, CDR2 YENEEA, per germline. The CDR3 has 15 residues. CDR3 nucleotide sequence: TGTGCCAGCAGATTAGGAACGGGGAGGAACACTGAAGCTTTCTTT. Protein product: CASRLGTGRNTEAFF.

This clone was counted once. The gene calls are TRBV9 and TRBJ2-7; no firm D call. V shed 3 bases and J shed 6 bases, with 13 bases lying between them. CDR3 length: 13 amino acids. Germline CDR1 reads SGDLS; CDR2 reads YYNGEE. CDR3: CASSAQIHGEQYF. In DNA, the CDR3 is TGTGCCAGCAGCGCCCAGATACATGGCGAGCAGTACTTC.

The gene calls are TRBV6-5 and TRBJ2-1; TRBD2 agrees at 11 bases. CDR1 is MNHEY and CDR2 is SVGAGI in the germline V gene. This CDR3 region has 14 residues. The V segment lost 6 bases and the J segment 9 bases; nucleotides outside the gene matches: 7. In DNA, the CDR3 is TGTGCCAGCAGCCGACTAGCGGGGCTTGCTGAGCAGTTCTTC. Residues: CASSRLAGLAEQFF.

The gene calls are TRBV6-6 and TRBJ2-7; D perhaps matches TRBD1 (5 bases). V was shortened by 3 bases and J by 9 bases, with 9 bases between the two germline ends. CDR3 size: 11 residues. Germline CDR1 is MNHNY and CDR2 is SVGAGI (reference sequence). This chain's CDR3 is CASSYRGGQYF. In nucleotides, the CDR3 is TGTGCCAGCAGTTATAGGGGCGGGCAGTACTTC.

In its sample, this clone was seen once. J is TRBJ2-2 and V is TRBV2, with D tentatively TRBD2 (6 bases). The germline V gene encodes CDR1 SNHLY and CDR2 FYNNEI. V lost 6 bases, J lost 6 bases, and 17 bases lay in between. CDR3 length: 15 residues. This chain's CDR3 is CASSSNRRASGELFF. Here the CDR3 DNA reads TGTGCCAGCAGCTCTAATAGGAGGGCGTCCGGGGAGCTGTTTTTT.

J is TRBJ1-2 and V is TRBV7-2; 7 bases agree with TRBD1. V lost 1 base, J lost 7 bases, and 12 bases stayed unmatched. The germline gives CDR1 SGHTA, CDR2 FQGNSA. The CDR3 has 16 amino acids. The CDR3 sequence: CASSLEGGAGYGGYTF. The CDR3 DNA reads as TGTGCCAGCAGCTTAGAAGGGGGCGCGGGTTATGGTGGCTACACCTTC.

CDR3 sequence reads: CASSPGGEQYF. In DNA form, the CDR3 reads TGTGCCAGTAGTCCCGGGGGCGAGCAGTACTTC. V and J are TRBV19 and TRBJ2-7; perhaps TRBD2 as D (6 bases). The V gene lost 5 bases and the J gene lost 6 bases, with 8 bases spanning the gap. The CDR3 extends over 11 amino acids. Germline values: CDR1 LNHDA, CDR2 SQIVND (reference sequence).

The V gene is TRBV2, the J gene TRBJ2-7; 7 bases fit TRBD2. This CDR3 region has 13 residues. V lost 4 bases to trimming and J lost 0 bases; unmatched junction nucleotides: 0. The germline V gene has CDR1 SNHLY and CDR2 FYNNEI. The CDR3 region has the DNA TGTGCCAGCAGTGGCGGGAGCTCCTACGAGCAGTACTTC. This sequence encodes CASSGGSSYEQYF.

On this clone: The same CDR3 arises from other DNA sequences in this sample as well. The V gene is TRBV9, the J gene TRBJ2-1; D is uncertain. Germline-derived CDR1 and CDR2 are SGDLS and YYNGEE. The V end was cut by 0 bases, the J end by 4 bases, with 8 bases between. CDR3 length equals 14 residues. The CDR3 region has the DNA TGTGCCAGCAGCGTAGGAGGCAGTTACAATGAGCAGTTCTTC. Protein: CASSVGGSYNEQFF.